One and the same sample provided the 8 T cell receptor beta chains below, sequenced in a study of OX40 agonist ivuxolimab in advanced cancers. Method: immunoSEQ multiplex PCR; TCRdb's copy keeps in-frame clones and lacks some. The data contain around 100,000 clones, 90% of them seen just once; the ten biggest clones take up approximately 0.31%. The sequenced sample was CD4+ or CD8+ T cells sorted from blood, obtained in a trial of the OX40 agonist ivuxolimab. These receptor sequences come from an adult with an advanced solid tumor such as melanoma, head and neck, liver or kidney cancer.

The chain carries TRBV28 and TRBJ2-3; D uncertain. The V gene lost 5 bases and the J gene lost 8 bases, with 14 bases spanning the gap. CDR1 and CDR2 from the germline V gene are MDHEN and SYDVKM. This CDR3 spans 13 amino acids. CDR3 protein: CASSDTGGITQYF. Written as DNA, the CDR3 is TGTGCCAGCAGTGATACCGGCGGAATTACGCAGTATTTT.

The J gene is TRBJ2-1, the V gene TRBV14; 8 positions match TRBD2. The CDR3 has 14 residues. Germline V gene sequence: CDR1 SGHDN, CDR2 FVKESK. Trimming cost V 4 bases and J 9 bases; bases outside gene matches: 8. CDR3 residues: CASSPQAGVGEQFF. The DNA for the CDR3 is TGTGCCAGCAGCCCCCAAGCGGGAGTTGGTGAGCAGTTCTTC.

V usage is TRBV30 and J usage is TRBJ2-3; 12 bases are a match to TRBD2. With 5 bases clipped from V and 6 bases from J, the junction kept 9 bases outside the gene matches. CDR1 and CDR2 (germline): GTSNPN, SVGIG (reference sequence). This CDR3 has 15 residues. CDR3 in DNA: TGTGCCTGGCAGCAGGGACTAGCGGGCGGTGATACGCAGTATTTT. Protein sequence: CAWQQGLAGGDTQYF. Looking up the rest from reference TRBV30 and TRBJ2-3 gives the full variable domain: SQTIHQWPATLVQPVGSPLSLECTVEGTSNPNLYWYRQAAGRGLQLLFYSVGIGQISSEVPQNLSASRPQDRQFILSSKKLLLSDSGFYLCAWQQGLAGGDTQYFGPGTRLTVL.

This chain uses TRBV6-5 with TRBJ2-2; 9 bases fit TRBD2. This CDR3 region has 14 residues. The V segment lost 2 bases and the J segment 6 bases; nucleotides outside the gene matches: 1. Germline-derived CDR1 and CDR2 are MNHEY and SVGAGI. The CDR3 DNA is TGTGCCAGCAGTTACGGCGGGAGGGCCGGGGAGCTGTTTTTT. Protein: CASSYGGRAGELFF.

The rearrangement uses TRBV5-6 and TRBJ1-3; no firm D call. With 1 base removed from V and 0 bases from J, the gap between germline ends came to 5 bases. From germline, CDR1 is SGHDT and CDR2 YYEEEE. This CDR3 spans 14 amino acids. The CDR3 region has the DNA TGTGCCAGCAGCTTGAGGATCTCTGGAAACACCATATATTTT. This gives the protein CASSLRISGNTIYF.

The rearrangement joins TRBV6-5 to TRBJ2-7; 8 bases map to TRBD1. The CDR3 is made up of 14 amino acids. V dropped 7 bases and J dropped 2; count of bases not matched to a gene: 7. Per the germline V gene, CDR1 is MNHEY and CDR2 is SVGAGI. The CDR3 loop is CASNQQGVTYEQYF. CDR3 in DNA: TGTGCCAGCAACCAACAGGGGGTAACCTACGAGCAGTACTTC.

The chain carries TRBV28 and TRBJ2-1; 12 bases map to TRBD2. V trimming: 2 bases; J trimming: 1 base; junction bases outside the gene matches: 6. This CDR3 is built from 18 residues. Germline CDR1 reads MDHEN; CDR2 reads SYDVKM. CDR3 amino acids: CASSLATSGRSSYNEQFF. CDR3 DNA: TGTGCCAGCAGTTTAGCGACTAGCGGGAGATCTTCCTACAATGAGCAGTTCTTC.

V usage is TRBV27 and J usage is TRBJ2-2; no clear D gene. CDR3 length: 14 amino acids. Germline V lookup: CDR1 MNHEY, CDR2 SMNVEV (reference sequence). V was cut by 3 bases and J by 1 base, with 6 bases left in between. CDR3 loop: CASSFIQNTGELFF. The DNA of the CDR3 is TGTGCCAGCAGTTTTATACAGAACACCGGGGAGCTGTTTTTT.